This TCR beta chain originates from a study of post-analysis software for immune sequencing data. Study-level information: The disease courses spanned relapsing-remitting, secondary progressive and progressive-relapsing forms of multiple sclerosis. Study-level points and caveats: With F measure, samples from one preparation batch clustered together strongly. A significant reduction in normalized Chao1 diversity was observed in multiple sclerosis patients versus controls. Included in a set of five TRBV segments more frequent in patients than controls were TRBV5-6, TRBV5-1 and TRBV20-1.

Concerning this clonotype itself: Its specificity is not known.

The CDR3 is made up of 15 amino acids. Trimming took 0 bases from V and 7 from J, leaving 14 bases between them. CDR1 SGDLS and CDR2 YYNGEE come from the germline V gene. cDNA libraries of TCR beta carried unique molecular identifiers. Input of roughly 0.95 to 11 million T cells yielded approximately 500,000 cDNA molecules. TCRdb used MiXCR to reprocess the PCR reads, holding one entry per CDR3 protein. The sample lists roughly 180,000 distinct CDR3 sequences; 30% were seen once. The sample was blood. The receptor was derived from a girl aged 10 to 17 with multiple sclerosis. The rearrangement uses TRBV9 and TRBJ1-5; no clear D gene. CDR3 sequence: CASSVGPHSEQPQHF. As DNA, the CDR3 is TGTGCCAGCAGCGTAGGTCCCCATTCGGAACAGCCCCAGCATTTT.